This T cell receptor (beta chain) was identified during a study of blood T cell repertoires in COVID-19. Across the whole study: Material from acute and convalescent COVID-19 was sourced from the United States, Italy and Spain.

Original processing methods: Using reference gene primer amplification, nucleated cell counts were estimated. Some clones are missing from TCRdb's copy, which holds only in-frame ones; the method was immunoSEQ multiplex PCR. V and J calls and clone size come straight from that table; D and trimming were deduced from the DNA. The table shows under 500,000 clones, with about 89% occurring only once. CDR1 is SEHNR, CDR2 FQNEAQ, per germline (reference sequence). This CDR3 region has 14 residues. Trimming stripped 3 bases from V and 10 bases from J, with 15 bases between. The source is a woman aged 25 to 39 with acute or convalescent COVID-19. The sample comprised peripheral blood. The chain is built from TRBV7-9 and TRBJ1-4, with D perhaps TRBD1 (6 bases). The CDR3 sequence: CASSFSSGARKLFF. CDR3 sequence (DNA): TGTGCCAGCAGCTTTTCGTCAGGGGCTAGAAAACTGTTTTTT.